This T cell receptor beta chain stems from a study of a mutant IDH1 vaccine in newly diagnosed glioma. Overall study context: Patients' prior therapy spanned radiotherapy, temozolomide, or both; most underwent both.

General study results and limits: Pseudoprogression seemed unrelated to changes in top peripheral T cell clonotypes.

Germline assignment: CDR1 SGHDT and CDR2 YYEEEE. The CDR3 consists of 14 residues. V shed 4 bases and J 3 bases; nucleotides not matched to a gene: 5. With respect to this clone: Its specificity is not known.

Here immunoSEQ multiplex PCR was the method, and the copy in TCRdb shows in-frame clones only, minus some. The sample lists about 58,000 clones; 80% to 90% were seen once. Time point described: week 5, during vaccination. Vaccination used 300 ug of mutant IDH1 20-mer peptide per dose, with topical imiquimod. The chain joins TRBV5-6 to TRBJ2-3; 7 bases map to TRBD1. Here the sequenced sample was PBMCs, taken from a glioma patient whose treatment included an IDH1 peptide vaccine. This clonotype originated in a woman aged 50 to 65 with glioma. The CDR3 protein is CASSLPTGTDTQYF. The CDR3 DNA reads as TGTGCCAGCAGCCTTCCGACAGGGACAGATACGCAGTATTTT. Combining the CDR3 with reference TRBV5-6 and TRBJ2-3 gives the whole variable domain DAGVTQSPTHLIKTRGQQVTLRCSPKSGHDTVSWYQQALGQGPQFIFQYYEEEERQRGNFPDRFSGHQFPNYSSELNVNALLLGDSALYLCASSLPTGTDTQYFGPGTRLTVL.